This T cell receptor beta chain stems from a study of blood T cell repertoires in COVID-19. V lost 1 base and J 2 bases, leaving 9 bases between the germline ends. CDR1 SEHNR and CDR2 FQNEAQ come from the germline V gene (reference sequence). The CDR3 runs 16 residues. Method: immunoSEQ multiplex PCR; TCRdb's copy keeps in-frame clones and lacks some. The sample yields about 160,000 clones, 85% seen once. The rearrangement links TRBV7-9 to TRBJ2-6, with a tentative D call TRBD2 (6 bases). This TCR was sampled from a human donor with acute or convalescent COVID-19. The donor label of this sample is uncertain. The sequenced material came from peripheral blood. CDR3: CASSLGAGPGANVLTF. For the CDR3, the DNA is TGTGCCAGCAGCTTAGGGGCGGGGCCTGGGGCCAACGTCCTGACTTTC.